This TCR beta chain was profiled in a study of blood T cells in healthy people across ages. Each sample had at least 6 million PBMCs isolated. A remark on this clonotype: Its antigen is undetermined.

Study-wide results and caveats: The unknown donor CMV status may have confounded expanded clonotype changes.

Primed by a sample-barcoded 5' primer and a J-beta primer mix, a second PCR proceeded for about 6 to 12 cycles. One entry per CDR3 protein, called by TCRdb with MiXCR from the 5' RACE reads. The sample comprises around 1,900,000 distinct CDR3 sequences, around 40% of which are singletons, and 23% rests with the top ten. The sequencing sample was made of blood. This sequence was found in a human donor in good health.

The CDR3 loop is CASSKSRYQPQHF. CDR3 bases: TGTGCCAGCAGCAAGAGTAGGTATCAGCCCCAGCATTTT. This chain uses TRBV3-1 with TRBJ1-5; D gene ambiguous. The CDR3 is 13 residues long. Germline V gives CDR1 LGHDT, CDR2 YNNKEL (reference sequence). The germline V and J ends were trimmed by 5 bases and 5 bases, with 10 bases remaining between them. Filled out from reference TRBV3-1 and TRBJ1-5, the complete variable domain reads DTAVSQTPKYLVTQMGNDKSIKCEQNLGHDTMYWYKQDSKKFLKIMFSYNNKELIINETVPNRFSPKSPDKAHLNLHINSLELGDSAVYFCASSKSRYQPQHFGDGTRLSIL.